This T cell receptor delta chain was observed in a study of delta chains in infants with herpesvirus infections (dated by TCRdb to 2021 to 2023). In terms of the full investigation: The study prospectively followed a Ugandan infant birth cohort from birth to characterize gammadelta T cell responses to primary cytomegalovirus (CMV) infection. In infants who were infected with CMV after birth, the study searched for a public fetal Vdelta1/Vgamma8 gammadelta TCR clonotype. From PBMC, gammadelta TCRs were sequenced for some 19 CMV-infected infants (one congenitally infected) and 8 CMV-uninfected infants who had sufficient sample available. By approximate age, the infant blood samples fell into groups of 1.5, 4, 8 and 12 months. Belgian fetal and cord blood gammadelta TCR data that had been published previously were included solely for comparison and were not produced in this cohort. The paper's findings and limits, for the study overall: In CMV-uninfected infants, the public clonotype might still exist at levels below the detection limit. Within Vdelta1 cells, the frequency of the public clonotype appeared to be inversely correlated with age at infection and to decay rapidly, seemingly not persisting past roughly two months. The public clonotype was found only at the first time point after infection and was absent in uninfected infants and in those infected after 120 days. The authors noted a small sample size and no race- or environment-matched controls, since nearly all Ugandans acquire CMV before adulthood. The public Vdelta1 clonotype appeared in about 20% of the 18 CMV-infected infants: three infected postnatally before 120 days of age, plus the congenitally infected infant.

Pregnant women receiving prenatal care in Kampala, Uganda, were recruited, and the infants of these women were enrolled, with documentation of maternal HIV status required. Weekly visits were made to families, and infant clinical information, oral swabs and peripheral blood were collected beginning at 6 weeks of age and every 4 months thereafter. Blood was drawn into heparin tubes, and PBMC were isolated via Ficoll-Paque density gradient centrifugation and then cryopreserved. Preparation of the library involved RT-PCR. To generate TCR cDNA, RNA from PBMC was reverse transcribed using SuperScript II together with primers specific for the gamma chain and the delta chain. Purification of cDNA was performed with AMPure XP beads, after which the cDNA was amplified and indexed with Illumina adapters by means of the Nextera XT Index Kit. Sequencing of the gammadelta TCR libraries was done on an Illumina MiSeq using a V2 300-cycle kit. The published analysis was carried out like this. Using MiXCR v2.1.12, CDR3 sequences were assembled, and reads were mapped onto D, J and V genes obtained from GenBank. VDJtools v1.2.1 was used to carry out repertoire analyses of the CDR3 clonotypes. TCRdb called clones afresh from the public reads with CATT; identical DNA rows were later merged. Here the V and J calls rest on TCRdb's processing, not on the authors' analysis. This sample lists a few hundred delta-chain clones; roughly 12% were detected once. In total, the top ten clones hold 30% to 45% of the sample.

This clone came up a few times. Its antigen has not been determined. This is likely an artifact of a read error, given a far larger clone one base away. Based on the germline V gene, the CDR1 and CDR2 sequences are TSWWSYY and QGS. The CDR3 goes from the cysteine to the phenylalanine over 22 residues. The sequence is cut down to CDR3 DNA, 66 bases in frame from base 1. This TCR came from a human donor who was a Ugandan infant, either HIV-exposed or HIV-unexposed (not recorded which). The rearrangement combines TRDV1 with TRDJ1; 12 bases in the middle match TRDD3. The sample consisted of peripheral blood, taken at time point 3 of longitudinal follow-up. The nucleotides read TGTGCTCTTGGGGAACTGGTTTCTCCCTACTCCCGTACTGGGGGATACTACGATAACCTCATCTTT. This translates into CALGELVSPYSRTGGYYDNLIF.